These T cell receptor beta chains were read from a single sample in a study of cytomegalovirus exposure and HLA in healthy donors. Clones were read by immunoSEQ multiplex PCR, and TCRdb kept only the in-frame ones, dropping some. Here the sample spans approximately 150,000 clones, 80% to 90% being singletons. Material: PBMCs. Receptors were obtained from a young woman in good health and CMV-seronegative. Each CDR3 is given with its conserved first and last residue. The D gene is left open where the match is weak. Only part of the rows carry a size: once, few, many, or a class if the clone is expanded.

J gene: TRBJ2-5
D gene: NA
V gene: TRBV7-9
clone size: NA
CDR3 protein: CASSFSSGYQYF
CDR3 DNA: TGTGCCAGCAGCTTTTCATCGGGATACCAGTACTTC

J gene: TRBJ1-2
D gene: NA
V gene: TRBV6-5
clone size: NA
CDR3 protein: CASALSTAPNYGYTF
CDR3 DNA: TGTGCCAGCGCATTAAGTACAGCACCTAACTATGGCTACACCTTC

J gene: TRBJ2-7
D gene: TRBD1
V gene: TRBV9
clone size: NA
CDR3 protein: CASSVEGTGMNEQYF
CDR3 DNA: TGTGCCAGCAGCGTAGAGGGGACAGGGATGAACGAGCAGTACTTC

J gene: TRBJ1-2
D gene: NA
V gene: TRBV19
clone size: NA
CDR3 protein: CASRVGTAFSF
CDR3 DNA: TGTGCCAGTAGAGTGGGCACGGCCTTCTCCTTC

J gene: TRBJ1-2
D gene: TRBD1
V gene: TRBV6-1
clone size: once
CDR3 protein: CASTEATGARPRYGYTF
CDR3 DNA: TGTGCCAGCACCGAAGCCACAGGGGCACGACCCCGCTATGGCTACACCTTC

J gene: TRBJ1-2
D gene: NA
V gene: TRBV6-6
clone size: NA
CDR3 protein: CASSKIEGVSNYGYTF
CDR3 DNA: TGTGCCAGCAGTAAAATAGAAGGGGTATCTAACTATGGCTACACCTTC

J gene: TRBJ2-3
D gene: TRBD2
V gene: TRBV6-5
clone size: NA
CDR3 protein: CASSLTSGSQITQYF
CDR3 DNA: TGTGCCAGCAGCCTGACTAGCGGATCACAGATAACGCAGTATTTT

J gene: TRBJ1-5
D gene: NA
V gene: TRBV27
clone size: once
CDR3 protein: CASSSRGGQPQHF
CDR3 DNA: TGTGCCAGCAGTTCTAGGGGGGGACAGCCCCAGCATTTT

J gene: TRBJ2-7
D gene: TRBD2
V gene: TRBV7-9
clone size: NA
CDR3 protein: CASTTSGGKYEQYF
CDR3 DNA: TGTGCCAGCACAACTAGCGGGGGGAAATACGAGCAGTACTTC

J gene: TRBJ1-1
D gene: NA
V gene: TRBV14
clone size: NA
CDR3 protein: CASSQDTGMNTEAFF
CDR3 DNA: TGTGCCAGCAGCCAAGATACGGGAATGAACACTGAAGCTTTCTTT

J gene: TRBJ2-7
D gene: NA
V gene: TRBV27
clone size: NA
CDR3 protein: CASSLTVPSREQYF
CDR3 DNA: TGTGCCAGCAGTTTGACAGTCCCCTCACGCGAGCAGTACTTC

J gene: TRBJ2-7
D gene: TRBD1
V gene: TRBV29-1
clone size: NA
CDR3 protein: CSVVGVISGTGHRRGSYEQYF
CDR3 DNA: TGCAGCGTTGTTGGGGTAATTTCCGGGACAGGGCATAGAAGGGGCTCCTACGAGCAGTACTTC

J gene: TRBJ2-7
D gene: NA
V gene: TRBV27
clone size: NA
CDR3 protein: CASSSGGPYEQYF
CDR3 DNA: TGTGCCAGCAGTTCTGGGGGCCCCTACGAGCAGTACTTC

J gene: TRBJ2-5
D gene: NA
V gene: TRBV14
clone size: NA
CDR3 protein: CASSQDSPDIQETQYF
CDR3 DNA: TGTGCCAGCAGCCAAGATTCCCCGGACATACAAGAGACCCAGTACTTC

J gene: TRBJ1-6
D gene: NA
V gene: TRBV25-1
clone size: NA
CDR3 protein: CASSQIRDSPLHF
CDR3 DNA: TGTGCCAGCAGTCAGATTCGGGATTCACCCCTCCACTTT

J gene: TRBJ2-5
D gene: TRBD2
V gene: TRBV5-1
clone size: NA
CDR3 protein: CASSLRAGDQETQYF
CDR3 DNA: TGCGCCAGCAGCTTGAGAGCGGGGGACCAAGAGACCCAGTACTTC

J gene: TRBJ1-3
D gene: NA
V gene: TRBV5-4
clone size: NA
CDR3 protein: CASSASNREFSGNTIYF
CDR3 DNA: TGTGCCAGCAGTGCCTCCAACCGTGAGTTCTCTGGAAACACCATATATTTT

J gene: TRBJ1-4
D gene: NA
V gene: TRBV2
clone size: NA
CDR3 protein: CASSEYQGSGEKLFF
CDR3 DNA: TGTGCCAGCAGTGAATATCAGGGGTCGGGTGAAAAACTGTTTTTT

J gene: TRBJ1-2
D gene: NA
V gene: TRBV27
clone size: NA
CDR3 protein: CASSSRGRGLQNYGYTF
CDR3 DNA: TGTGCCAGCAGTTCCCGAGGGCGGGGCCTCCAAAACTATGGCTACACCTTC

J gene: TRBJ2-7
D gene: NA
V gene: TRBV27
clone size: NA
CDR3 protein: CASRPARGNSSYEQYF
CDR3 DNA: TGTGCCAGCAGACCGGCTCGGGGGAATAGCTCCTACGAGCAGTACTTC